The sequence of this TCR beta chain was determined in a study of cytomegalovirus exposure and HLA in healthy donors. The wider study: In an earlier analysis, approximately 120 million unique TCR beta sequences were found from 150 million to 200 million T cells. Approximately 81% of several hundred genotyped donors fell in the Caucasian-associated ancestry cluster.

PCR used 60 Vbeta primers and 13 Jbeta primers. Method: immunoSEQ multiplex PCR; TCRdb's copy keeps in-frame clones and lacks some. Of about 110,000 clones in the sample, roughly 80% are singletons; the top ten hold 2% to 3%. This CDR3 is 18 amino acids long. From germline, CDR1 is SGHRS and CDR2 YFSETQ. J was trimmed by 2 bases and V by 3 bases; bases with no gene match: 11. The donors (healthy individuals) were bone marrow donors. Though nominally healthy at sampling, donors likely had unrecorded immune exposures. Material: PBMCs. This receptor was obtained from a man aged 35-49 years in good health and CMV-seronegative. The V call is TRBV5-1, the J call TRBJ2-2, with 9 bases identical to TRBD2. The CDR3 nucleotides are TGCGCCAGCAGCTCCGAAGACCTTCTAGCGGGAAACACCGGGGAGCTGTTTTTT. Amino acid sequence: CASSSEDLLAGNTGELFF. Drawing the rest from reference TRBV5-1 and TRBJ2-2, the complete variable domain is KAGVTQTPRYLIKTRGQQVTLSCSPISGHRSVSWYQQTPGQGLQFLFEYFSETQRNKGNFPGRFSGRQFSNSRSEMNVSTLELGDSALYLCASSSEDLLAGNTGELFFGEGSRLTVL.